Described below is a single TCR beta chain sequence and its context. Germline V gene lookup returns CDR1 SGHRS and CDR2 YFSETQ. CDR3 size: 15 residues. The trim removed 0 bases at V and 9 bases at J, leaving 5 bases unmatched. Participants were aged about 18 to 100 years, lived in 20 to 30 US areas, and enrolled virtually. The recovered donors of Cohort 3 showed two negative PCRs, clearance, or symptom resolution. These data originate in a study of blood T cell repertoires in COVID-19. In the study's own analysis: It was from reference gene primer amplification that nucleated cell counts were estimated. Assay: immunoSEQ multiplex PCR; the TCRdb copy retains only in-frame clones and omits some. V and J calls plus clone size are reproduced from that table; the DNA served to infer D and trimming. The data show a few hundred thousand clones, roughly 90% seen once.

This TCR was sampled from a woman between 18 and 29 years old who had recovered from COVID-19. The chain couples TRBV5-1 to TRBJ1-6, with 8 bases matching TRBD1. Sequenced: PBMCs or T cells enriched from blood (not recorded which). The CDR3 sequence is CASSLGTGTSSPLHF. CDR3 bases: TGCGCCAGCAGCTTGGGGACAGGGACGAGTTCACCCCTCCACTTT.